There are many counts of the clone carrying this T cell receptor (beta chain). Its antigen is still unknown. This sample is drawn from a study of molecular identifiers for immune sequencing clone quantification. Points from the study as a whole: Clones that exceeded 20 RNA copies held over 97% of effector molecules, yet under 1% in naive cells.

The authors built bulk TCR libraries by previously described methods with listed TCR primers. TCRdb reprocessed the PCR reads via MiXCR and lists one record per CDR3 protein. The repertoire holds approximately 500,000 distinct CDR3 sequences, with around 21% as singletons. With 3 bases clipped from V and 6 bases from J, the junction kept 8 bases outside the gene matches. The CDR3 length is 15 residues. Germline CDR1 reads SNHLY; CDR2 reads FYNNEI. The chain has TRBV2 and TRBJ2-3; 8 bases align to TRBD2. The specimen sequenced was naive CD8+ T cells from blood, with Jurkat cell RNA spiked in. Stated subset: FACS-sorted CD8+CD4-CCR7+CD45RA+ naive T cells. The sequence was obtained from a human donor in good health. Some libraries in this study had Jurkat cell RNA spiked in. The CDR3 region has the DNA TGTGCCAGCAGTGATTCGACTAGCGAATCCGATACGCAGTATTTT. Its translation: CASSDSTSESDTQYF.